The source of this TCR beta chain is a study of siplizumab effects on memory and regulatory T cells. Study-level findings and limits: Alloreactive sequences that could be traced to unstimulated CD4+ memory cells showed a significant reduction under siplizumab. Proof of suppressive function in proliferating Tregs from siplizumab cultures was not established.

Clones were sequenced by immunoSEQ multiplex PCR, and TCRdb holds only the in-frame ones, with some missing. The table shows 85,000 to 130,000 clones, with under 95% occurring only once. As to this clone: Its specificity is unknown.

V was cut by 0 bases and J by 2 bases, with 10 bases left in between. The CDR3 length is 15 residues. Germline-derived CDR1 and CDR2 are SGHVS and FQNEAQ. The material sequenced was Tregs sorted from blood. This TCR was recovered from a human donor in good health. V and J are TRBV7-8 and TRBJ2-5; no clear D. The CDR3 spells CASSLAGGGQETQYF. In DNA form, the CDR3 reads TGTGCCAGCAGCTTAGCGGGCGGCGGACAAGAGACCCAGTACTTC.